Listed here are 22 T cell receptor beta chains from one sample, sequenced in a study of shared clonotypes between healthy human individuals (dated by TCRdb to the early 2020s). Library construction relied on the immunoSEQ multiplex PCR assay. The source is immuneACCESS, and TCRdb retained only in-frame sequences with V and J called. Part of the clones is not carried over; for the studies checked, unresolved V genes explain less than half of this, and the remainder is unexplained. Recorded for this sample are under 2,000,000 clones; roughly 94% of them occurred a single time. Roughly 1% of the sample is in the top ten clones. CD8 naive samples consisted of CD45RO-negative cells that were positively selected for CCR7, yielding a CD45RA+CCR7+ population without TemRA cells. The sample was naive CD8+ T cells sorted from blood. The cell subset or site label corresponds to: CD45RA+CCR7+. These TCRs come from a man younger than 30 in good health.

This clone was seen only a few times. This chain joins TRBV30 and TRBJ1-1; no reliable D call. The CDR3 spans 13 residues. Trimming removed 2 bases at V and 0 bases at J, with 7 bases between. Germline V gene sequence: CDR1 GTSNPN, CDR2 SVGIG (reference sequence). The CDR3 here is CAWSNSMNTEAFF. CDR3 coding DNA: TGTGCCTGGAGTAACAGCATGAACACTGAAGCTTTCTTT.

The chain employs TRBV2 and TRBJ2-1; 10 nucleotides line up with TRBD2. With 5 bases clipped from V and 0 bases from J, the junction kept 4 bases outside the gene matches. There are 16 residues in the CDR3. CDR1 SNHLY and CDR2 FYNNEI come from the germline V gene. The CDR3 protein is CASSFSGGFSYNEQFF. Here the CDR3 DNA reads TGTGCCAGCAGTTTTAGCGGGGGGTTCTCCTACAATGAGCAGTTCTTC.

The genes are TRBV27 and TRBJ2-3; 8 nucleotides align to TRBD1. Germline CDR1 is MNHEY and CDR2 is SMNVEV (reference sequence). Trimming took 0 bases from V and 6 from J; bases not matched to a gene: 11. The CDR3 extends over 17 amino acids. The CDR3 DNA reads as TGTGCCAGCAGTTTATCATGGACAGGGTTGATAATGGATACGCAGTATTTT. As protein: CASSLSWTGLIMDTQYF.

This rearrangement joins TRBV5-5 to TRBJ2-7, with 8 bases that match TRBD2. CDR3 length equals 15 residues. Unmatched junction bases numbered 11, after V lost 4 bases and J lost 5 bases. CDR1 is SGHKS, CDR2 YYEKEE, per germline (reference sequence). This CDR3 reads CASSRLWTSRDEQYF. The CDR3 region has the DNA TGTGCCAGCAGCCGGCTCTGGACTAGCCGAGACGAGCAGTACTTC.

This clone was picked up one time. J is TRBJ2-5 and V is TRBV4-1, with TRBD1 as a possible D gene (6 bases). CDR1 and CDR2 from the germline V gene are MGHRA and YSYEKL. The germline V and J ends were trimmed by 0 bases and 5 bases, with 13 bases remaining between them. The CDR3 is 15 amino acids. The CDR3 is CASSQEMAQGETQYF. CDR3 DNA: TGCGCCAGCAGCCAAGAGATGGCCCAGGGGGAGACCCAGTACTTC.

The chain joins TRBV10-2 to TRBJ2-7; tentatively, D is TRBD1 or TRBD2 (5 bases each). Trimming took off 10 bases at V and 3 bases at J, with 16 bases between the two ends. Germline CDR1 reads WSHSY; CDR2 reads SAAADI. This CDR3 is 13 amino acids long. This CDR3 is CAILMGENYEQYF. The CDR3 DNA reads TGCGCCATCCTCATGGGGGAAAACTACGAGCAGTACTTC.

V usage is TRBV19 and J usage is TRBJ2-1, with no clear D. CDR1 and CDR2 from the germline V gene are LNHDA and SQIVND (reference sequence). V lost 7 bases to trimming and J lost 9 bases, with 13 bases between them. The CDR3 runs to 12 residues. The chain's CDR3 is CASMGIEVEQFF. The CDR3, as DNA: TGTGCCAGTATGGGGATAGAAGTTGAGCAGTTCTTC.

This sequence joins TRBV27 and TRBJ2-3; D assignment may be TRBD1 or TRBD2 (5 bases each). CDR1 and CDR2 from the germline V gene are MNHEY and SMNVEV (reference sequence). The CDR3 is made up of 12 amino acids. Trimming pared 6 bases from V and 5 bases from J, leaving 9 bases between. The CDR3 reads CASRSGRDTQYF. The CDR3 nucleotides are TGTGCCAGCAGGTCAGGGAGAGATACGCAGTATTTT.

Of note for this clone: Other DNA sequences from this sample encode an identical CDR3 as well. The genes are TRBV7-9 and TRBJ1-2, with D uncertain. Trimming shortened V by 2 bases and J by 6 bases, and 4 bases separated the two germline ends. The germline V gene encodes CDR1 SEHNR and CDR2 FQNEAQ (reference sequence). The CDR3 runs to 11 residues. As DNA, the CDR3 is TGTGCCAGCAGCTTAAGCGATGGCTACACCTTC. It encodes CASSLSDGYTF.

The V call is TRBV28, the J call TRBJ2-4; 7 nucleotides agree with TRBD1. With V trimmed by 5 bases and J by 0 bases, 7 bases remained unmatched. Germline values: CDR1 MDHEN, CDR2 SYDVKM. The CDR3 totals 16 residues. The CDR3 here is CASSDGQDEAKNIQYF. As DNA, the CDR3 is TGTGCCAGCAGTGATGGACAGGATGAAGCCAAAAACATTCAGTACTTC.

The chain recombines TRBV11-2 with TRBJ2-7; 12 nucleotides align to TRBD2. This CDR3 is built from 16 residues. After removal of 4 bases from V and 2 bases from J, the junction contained 6 bases not matched to a gene. Germline values: CDR1 SGHAT, CDR2 FQNNGV. The CDR3: CASSSPLAGGTYEQYF. CDR3 coding DNA: TGTGCCAGCAGCTCCCCCCTAGCGGGAGGGACCTACGAGCAGTACTTC. The complete variable domain, with remaining parts taken from reference TRBV11-2 and TRBJ2-7, reads EAGVAQSPRYKIIEKRQSVAFWCNPISGHATLYWYQQILGQGPKLLIQFQNNGVVDDSQLPKDRFSAERLKGVDSTLKIQPAKLEDSAVYLCASSSPLAGGTYEQYFGPGTRLTVT.

This chain links TRBV27 with TRBJ2-5; no reliable D call. Trimming shortened V by 5 bases and J by 5 bases, and 15 bases separated the two germline ends. Per germline, CDR1 MNHEY and CDR2 SMNVEV (reference sequence). The CDR3 is made up of 14 amino acids. For the CDR3, the DNA is TGTGCCAGCAGTCCCGCTGATGGCTGGGAGACCCAGTACTTC. Its protein is CASSPADGWETQYF.

This sequence joins TRBV13 and TRBJ1-4; D gene ambiguous. Germline CDR1 is PRHDT and CDR2 is FYEKMQ (reference sequence). V lost 3 bases and J 7 bases, leaving 12 bases between the germline ends. The CDR3 is 14 amino acids. The CDR3 reads CASSLGRVGEKLFF. The CDR3 region has the DNA TGTGCCAGCAGCTTGGGAAGGGTCGGTGAAAAACTGTTTTTT.

The CDR3 spells CASSQSQVGTEAFF. The CDR3 DNA is TGTGCCAGCAGCCAGTCGCAAGTTGGCACTGAAGCTTTCTTT. This chain uses TRBV7-9 with TRBJ1-1; D is undetermined. The CDR3 spans 14 residues. The germline V gene has CDR1 SEHNR and CDR2 FQNEAQ (reference sequence). V lost 5 bases to trimming and J lost 4 bases, with 14 bases between them.

The chain uses TRBV6-5 and TRBJ1-1, with TRBD1 identical over 7 bases. The junction had 6 bases not matched to a gene; V was cut back by 0 bases and J by 8 bases. The CDR3 consists of 14 residues. The V gene's germline CDR1 is MNHEY and CDR2 SVGAGI. As DNA, the CDR3 is TGTGCCAGCAGTTACTCTCCGGGACAGCTAGAAGCTTTCTTT. Amino acids: CASSYSPGQLEAFF.

A remark on this clone: Other DNA variants within this sample encode the same CDR3. V is TRBV4-1 and J is TRBJ2-7; D gene unclear. With 0 bases removed from V and 2 bases from J, the gap between germline ends came to 8 bases. CDR3 length equals 14 residues. Germline loops: CDR1 MGHRA, CDR2 YSYEKL. The CDR3 DNA sequence: TGCGCCAGCAGCCAAGACGGCAGTCCCTACGAGCAGTACTTC. Protein: CASSQDGSPYEQYF.

The chain recombines TRBV5-8 with TRBJ1-5, with no clear D. This CDR3 is built from 16 residues. Trimming stripped 5 bases from V and 1 base from J, with 16 bases between. CDR1 SGHTS and CDR2 YDEGEE come from the germline V gene. CDR3 sequence (DNA): TGTGCCAGCAGGCCAGACGCCGCAGAGAGCAATCAGCCCCAGCATTTT. Translation: CASRPDAAESNQPQHF.

The chain employs TRBV10-1 and TRBJ1-2, with D perhaps matching TRBD1 (6 bases). The CDR3 has 13 amino acids. CDR1 and CDR2 (germline): WNHNN, SYGVQD (reference sequence). The V and J ends lost 2 bases and 6 bases respectively, with 10 bases between them. CDR3 region: CASSETGSDGYTF. The DNA for the CDR3 is TGCGCCAGCAGTGAGACAGGGTCGGATGGCTACACCTTC.

The V gene is TRBV6-5, the J gene TRBJ2-1; D remains unclear. The V gene lost 5 bases and the J gene lost 6 bases, with 11 bases spanning the gap. Germline V gene lookup returns CDR1 MNHEY and CDR2 SVGAGI. The CDR3 totals 13 residues. For the CDR3, the DNA is TGTGCCAGCAGTCCCCCGACCCCCAATGAGCAGTTCTTC. As protein: CASSPPTPNEQFF.

J is TRBJ1-6 and V is TRBV27; maybe TRBD1 (6 bases). Between the trimmed V and J ends, which lost 6 bases and 8 bases, there was a span of 17 bases. Germline V gene sequence: CDR1 MNHEY, CDR2 SMNVEV (reference sequence). The CDR3 has 15 residues. The chain's CDR3 is CASRGQPYSDSPLHF. In nucleotides, the CDR3 is TGTGCCAGCAGAGGACAGCCCTATAGCGATTCACCCCTCCACTTT.

Concerning this clone itself: The sample has other DNA sequences that encode this CDR3 too. This chain uses TRBV28 with TRBJ2-7; weak D call: TRBD2 (5 bases). There are 13 residues in the CDR3. The V end lost 2 bases, the J end lost 4 bases, and 9 bases lay between the germline ends. From germline, CDR1 is MDHEN and CDR2 SYDVKM. Written as DNA, the CDR3 is TGTGCCAGCAGTTTAAGGACTGTGTACGAGCAGTACTTC. This sequence encodes CASSLRTVYEQYF. Together with reference TRBV28 and TRBJ2-7, the CDR3 gives the full variable domain: DVKVTQSSRYLVKRTGEKVFLECVQDMDHENMFWYRQDPGLGLRLIYFSYDVKMKEKGDIPEGYSVSREKKERFSLILESASTNQTSMYLCASSLRTVYEQYFGPGTRLTVT.

The rearrangement links TRBV5-6 to TRBJ2-7; maybe TRBD1 (5 bases). The V end lost 0 bases, the J end lost 0 bases, and 16 bases lay between the germline ends. The CDR3 is 17 residues long. CDR1 and CDR2 (germline): SGHDT, YYEEEE. The CDR3 DNA reads TGTGCCAGCAGCTTGGGCTTTCAGGGATTGCTCTCCTACGAGCAGTACTTC. It translates to CASSLGFQGLLSYEQYF.